These T cell receptor beta chains were read from a single sample in a study of cytomegalovirus exposure and HLA in healthy donors. Method: immunoSEQ multiplex PCR; TCRdb's copy keeps in-frame clones and lacks some. The sample holds roughly 150,000 clones, roughly 84% seen once. Sequencing was done on a sample of PBMCs. These receptors were collected from a boy younger than 10 in good health and CMV-seronegative. CDR3s include the opening cysteine and the closing phenylalanine or tryptophan. D genes are given only for firm matches. Clone size is given for some rows only: seen once, a few or many times, or a class if the clone is expanded.

J gene: TRBJ1-1; clone size: .; D gene: .; V gene: TRBV30; CDR3 protein: CAWSAGWTEAFF; CDR3 DNA: TGTGCCTGGAGTGCGGGGTGGACTGAAGCTTTCTTT
J gene: TRBJ1-5; clone size: .; D gene: .; V gene: TRBV30; CDR3 protein: CAWSQSNQGNQPQHF; CDR3 DNA: TGTGCCTGGAGTCAAAGTAACCAGGGCAATCAGCCCCAGCATTTT
J gene: TRBJ2-3; clone size: .; D gene: .; V gene: TRBV5-4; CDR3 protein: CASSLRTTDTQYF; CDR3 DNA: TGTGCCAGCAGCTTACGTACAACAGATACGCAGTATTTT
J gene: TRBJ2-5; clone size: .; D gene: .; V gene: TRBV19; CDR3 protein: CASSTGEAQYF; CDR3 DNA: TGTGCCAGTAGTACGGGGGAGGCCCAGTACTTC
J gene: TRBJ2-1; clone size: .; D gene: TRBD1; V gene: TRBV18; CDR3 protein: CASSRGTDFSNEQFF; CDR3 DNA: TGTGCCAGCTCACGAGGGACAGACTTTTCAAATGAGCAGTTCTTC
J gene: TRBJ1-6; clone size: .; D gene: .; V gene: TRBV11-2; CDR3 protein: CASSLSTGHNSPLHF; CDR3 DNA: TGTGCCAGCAGCTTATCCACAGGTCATAATTCACCCCTCCACTTT
J gene: TRBJ1-1; clone size: .; D gene: .; V gene: TRBV7-2; CDR3 protein: CASSHRVGRVNTEAFF; CDR3 DNA: TGTGCCAGCAGCCACCGGGTCGGTCGAGTGAACACTGAAGCTTTCTTT
J gene: TRBJ2-3; clone size: .; D gene: .; V gene: TRBV9; CDR3 protein: CASSGWGFGSTDTQYF; CDR3 DNA: TGTGCCAGCAGCGGTTGGGGCTTTGGGAGCACAGATACGCAGTATTTT
J gene: TRBJ1-5; clone size: .; D gene: .; V gene: TRBV19; CDR3 protein: CASSISGRANQPQHF; CDR3 DNA: TGTGCCAGTAGTATATCGGGCAGGGCGAATCAGCCCCAGCATTTT
J gene: TRBJ1-1; clone size: .; D gene: .; V gene: TRBV6-1; CDR3 protein: CASSPRDVAGAFF; CDR3 DNA: TGTGCCAGCAGTCCCCGGGACGTAGCGGGAGCTTTCTTT
J gene: TRBJ2-1; clone size: .; D gene: TRBD2; V gene: TRBV7-6; CDR3 protein: CASGASGKGEQFF; CDR3 DNA: TGTGCCAGCGGGGCTAGCGGGAAAGGTGAGCAGTTCTTC
J gene: TRBJ2-1; clone size: .; D gene: .; V gene: TRBV25-1; CDR3 protein: CASSEPSSYNEQFF; CDR3 DNA: TGTGCCAGCAGTGAACCCAGCTCCTACAATGAGCAGTTCTTC
J gene: TRBJ2-5; clone size: .; D gene: TRBD1; V gene: TRBV5-6; CDR3 protein: CASSLVPGTGGETQYF; CDR3 DNA: TGTGCCAGCAGCTTGGTACCCGGGACAGGGGGGGAGACCCAGTACTTC
J gene: TRBJ1-2; clone size: .; D gene: .; V gene: TRBV6-5; CDR3 protein: CASSRQGGNGYTF; CDR3 DNA: TGTGCCAGCAGCCGTCAAGGAGGCAATGGCTACACCTTC
J gene: TRBJ2-3; clone size: .; D gene: .; V gene: TRBV30; CDR3 protein: CAWSVLGTVDTQYF; CDR3 DNA: TGTGCCTGGAGTGTACTTGGGACTGTCGATACGCAGTATTTT
J gene: TRBJ1-5; clone size: .; D gene: .; V gene: TRBV4-2; CDR3 protein: CASSQVSGVLDQPQHF; CDR3 DNA: TGTGCCAGCAGCCAAGTATCCGGAGTCCTTGATCAGCCCCAGCATTTT
J gene: TRBJ2-7; clone size: .; D gene: .; V gene: TRBV7-2; CDR3 protein: CASSLQGYSSYEQYF; CDR3 DNA: TGTGCCAGCAGCTTACAGGGGTACAGCTCCTACGAGCAGTACTTC
J gene: TRBJ2-4; clone size: once; D gene: .; V gene: TRBV4-3; CDR3 protein: CASSQEPRLAPLAKNIQYF; CDR3 DNA: TGCGCCAGCAGCCAAGAGCCGCGATTAGCTCCTCTAGCCAAAAACATTCAGTACTTC
J gene: TRBJ2-5; clone size: .; D gene: TRBD1; V gene: TRBV28; CDR3 protein: CASSLYGTGGGETQYF; CDR3 DNA: TGTGCCAGCAGTTTATATGGGACAGGGGGCGGTGAGACCCAGTACTTC
J gene: TRBJ1-4; clone size: .; D gene: .; V gene: TRBV12-5; CDR3 protein: CASEGTGGAWEKLFF; CDR3 DNA: TGTGCTAGTGAGGGGACGGGGGGCGCTTGGGAAAAACTGTTTTTT
J gene: TRBJ2-1; clone size: .; D gene: .; V gene: TRBV7-6; CDR3 protein: CASSSRVDSLGLNEQFF; CDR3 DNA: TGTGCCAGCAGCTCTAGGGTGGACAGCCTAGGTCTCAATGAGCAGTTCTTC
J gene: TRBJ2-5; clone size: .; D gene: TRBD1; V gene: TRBV28; CDR3 protein: CASSNRDRAGNRETQYF; CDR3 DNA: TGTGCCAGCAGTAACCGGGACAGGGCAGGGAATAGGGAGACCCAGTACTTC
J gene: TRBJ2-2; clone size: .; D gene: TRBD2; V gene: TRBV15; CDR3 protein: CATSRESYLAGGRPGELFF; CDR3 DNA: TGTGCCACCAGCAGAGAATCGTATCTAGCGGGAGGGCGCCCCGGGGAGCTGTTTTTT
J gene: TRBJ1-3; clone size: .; D gene: .; V gene: TRBV30; CDR3 protein: CAERGSGNTIYF; CDR3 DNA: TGTGCCGAGAGAGGGTCTGGAAACACCATATATTTT
J gene: TRBJ2-1; clone size: .; D gene: TRBD2; V gene: TRBV4-2; CDR3 protein: CASSPTAAGGYNEQFF; CDR3 DNA: TGTGCCAGCAGCCCCACTGCTGCGGGAGGCTACAATGAGCAGTTCTTC
J gene: TRBJ2-1; clone size: .; D gene: TRBD2; V gene: TRBV7-2; CDR3 protein: CASSPQQAGGAEQFF; CDR3 DNA: TGTGCCAGCAGCCCCCAGCAGGCGGGGGGGGCTGAGCAGTTCTTC
J gene: TRBJ1-3; clone size: .; D gene: TRBD1; V gene: TRBV18; CDR3 protein: CASSAVAGTGTHGNTIYF; CDR3 DNA: TGTGCCAGCTCCGCCGTCGCCGGGACAGGGACGCACGGAAACACCATATATTTT
J gene: TRBJ2-7; clone size: few; D gene: TRBD2; V gene: TRBV27; CDR3 protein: CASSKTGLAGGNEQYF; CDR3 DNA: TGTGCCAGCAGTAAAACAGGACTAGCGGGAGGAAACGAGCAGTACTTC
J gene: TRBJ1-2; clone size: .; D gene: .; V gene: TRBV5-8; CDR3 protein: CASSLAPGTLRGTF; CDR3 DNA: TGTGCCAGCAGCTTGGCCCCCGGGACACTCCGGGGCACCTTC
J gene: TRBJ1-1; clone size: .; D gene: TRBD1; V gene: TRBV2; CDR3 protein: CASSQQGLTEAFF; CDR3 DNA: TGTGCCAGCTCCCAACAGGGGCTCACTGAAGCTTTCTTT
J gene: TRBJ1-2; clone size: once; D gene: .; V gene: TRBV6-5; CDR3 protein: CASSYSGREYGYTF; CDR3 DNA: TGTGCCAGCAGTTACTCGGGCAGGGAATATGGCTACACCTTC
J gene: TRBJ2-1; clone size: .; D gene: TRBD2; V gene: TRBV28; CDR3 protein: CASSLLAGFGEQFF; CDR3 DNA: TGTGCCAGCAGTTTACTAGCGGGATTCGGTGAGCAGTTCTTC
J gene: TRBJ2-1; clone size: .; D gene: TRBD2; V gene: TRBV5-1; CDR3 protein: CASSLLAANNEQFF; CDR3 DNA: TGCGCCAGCAGCTTACTAGCGGCGAACAATGAGCAGTTCTTC
J gene: TRBJ2-4; clone size: .; D gene: .; V gene: TRBV9; CDR3 protein: CASSVGSTIAKNIQYF; CDR3 DNA: TGTGCCAGCAGCGTAGGGTCTACTATAGCCAAAAACATTCAGTACTTC
J gene: TRBJ2-1; clone size: .; D gene: .; V gene: TRBV7-9; CDR3 protein: CASTSSLPNEQFF; CDR3 DNA: TGTGCCAGCACCAGTAGCCTCCCGAATGAGCAGTTCTTC
J gene: TRBJ1-1; clone size: .; D gene: TRBD1; V gene: TRBV6-1; CDR3 protein: CASSPGGFTEAFF; CDR3 DNA: TGTGCCAGCAGTCCAGGGGGTTTTACTGAAGCTTTCTTT
J gene: TRBJ2-7; clone size: once; D gene: .; V gene: TRBV19; CDR3 protein: CASMGSSYEQYF; CDR3 DNA: TGTGCCAGTATGGGGAGCTCCTACGAGCAGTACTTC
J gene: TRBJ2-3; clone size: .; D gene: TRBD2; V gene: TRBV2; CDR3 protein: CASNPSGSGDTQYF; CDR3 DNA: TGTGCCAGCAACCCAAGCGGGAGCGGAGATACGCAGTATTTT
J gene: TRBJ2-7; clone size: once; D gene: TRBD2; V gene: TRBV6-5; CDR3 protein: CASSPGLAGQYEQYF; CDR3 DNA: TGTGCCAGCAGCCCCGGACTAGCGGGACAATACGAGCAGTACTTC
J gene: TRBJ2-1; clone size: .; D gene: TRBD1; V gene: TRBV5-8; CDR3 protein: CASSLEGTGGYEQFF; CDR3 DNA: TGTGCCAGCAGCTTAGAGGGGACAGGGGGTTATGAGCAGTTCTTC
J gene: TRBJ1-4; clone size: few; D gene: TRBD1; V gene: TRBV19; CDR3 protein: CASSIGQGAWTNEKLFF; CDR3 DNA: TGTGCCAGTAGTATCGGACAGGGGGCTTGGACTAATGAAAAACTGTTTTTT
J gene: TRBJ1-2; clone size: .; D gene: .; V gene: TRBV5-6; CDR3 protein: CASSLGSGSTLYGYTF; CDR3 DNA: TGTGCCAGCAGCTTGGGGTCGGGATCCACCCTCTATGGCTACACCTTC
J gene: TRBJ2-3; clone size: .; D gene: TRBD1; V gene: TRBV4-3; CDR3 protein: CASSQGQGLLTDTQYF; CDR3 DNA: TGCGCCAGCAGCCAGGGACAGGGGTTACTCACAGATACGCAGTATTTT
J gene: TRBJ1-4; clone size: .; D gene: .; V gene: TRBV21-1; CDR3 protein: CASSKKGTPREEKLFF; CDR3 DNA: TGTGCCAGCAGCAAAAAAGGGACACCTAGGGAGGAAAAACTGTTTTTT
J gene: TRBJ1-2; clone size: .; D gene: .; V gene: TRBV4-3; CDR3 protein: CASSQGVGGTYYGYTF; CDR3 DNA: TGCGCCAGCAGCCAAGGGGTGGGGGGGACATACTATGGCTACACCTTC
J gene: TRBJ2-5; clone size: .; D gene: .; V gene: TRBV2; CDR3 protein: CASSEPGVGETQYF; CDR3 DNA: TGTGCCAGCAGTGAACCAGGGGTGGGAGAGACCCAGTACTTC
J gene: TRBJ1-1; clone size: once; D gene: TRBD1; V gene: TRBV19; CDR3 protein: CASSAGTGHQNTEAFF; CDR3 DNA: TGTGCCAGTAGTGCCGGGACAGGGCACCAGAACACTGAAGCTTTCTTT
J gene: TRBJ1-1; clone size: .; D gene: .; V gene: TRBV5-6; CDR3 protein: CASSLGGDGTEAFF; CDR3 DNA: TGTGCCAGCAGCTTGGGGGGGGACGGCACTGAAGCTTTCTTT
J gene: TRBJ2-5; clone size: once; D gene: TRBD2; V gene: TRBV14; CDR3 protein: CASSQRLAGETQYF; CDR3 DNA: TGTGCCAGCAGCCAACGGCTAGCGGGGGAGACCCAGTACTTC
J gene: TRBJ2-2; clone size: .; D gene: TRBD2; V gene: TRBV30; CDR3 protein: CAWTPPGGGNGGELFF; CDR3 DNA: TGTGCCTGGACACCCCCGGGGGGGGGTAACGGCGGGGAGCTGTTTTTT
J gene: TRBJ2-5; clone size: .; D gene: TRBD2; V gene: TRBV30; CDR3 protein: CAWTRLARETQYF; CDR3 DNA: TGTGCCTGGACCCGACTAGCGCGGGAGACCCAGTACTTC
J gene: TRBJ2-7; clone size: .; D gene: .; V gene: TRBV5-1; CDR3 protein: CASSLSGNYRAPYEQYF; CDR3 DNA: TGCGCCAGCAGCTTGTCGGGCAACTACAGGGCACCCTACGAGCAGTACTTC
J gene: TRBJ1-1; clone size: .; D gene: .; V gene: TRBV4-3; CDR3 protein: CASSQDVGRDTEAFF; CDR3 DNA: TGCGCCAGCAGCCAAGATGTAGGGAGGGACACTGAAGCTTTCTTT
J gene: TRBJ2-5; clone size: .; D gene: .; V gene: TRBV9; CDR3 protein: CASSPFDRMGETQYF; CDR3 DNA: TGTGCCAGCAGCCCATTCGACAGGATGGGAGAGACCCAGTACTTC
J gene: TRBJ1-1; clone size: .; D gene: .; V gene: TRBV5-5; CDR3 protein: CASSSVGRADEAFF; CDR3 DNA: TGTGCCAGCAGCTCGGTAGGGCGGGCTGATGAAGCTTTCTTT
J gene: TRBJ1-5; clone size: .; D gene: TRBD1; V gene: TRBV6-1; CDR3 protein: CAGQVSGNQPQHF; CDR3 DNA: TGTGCCGGACAGGTTTCGGGCAATCAGCCCCAGCATTTT
J gene: TRBJ1-4; clone size: .; D gene: TRBD1; V gene: TRBV5-6; CDR3 protein: CASSPGGPTGEKLFF; CDR3 DNA: TGTGCCAGCAGTCCAGGGGGCCCGACAGGTGAAAAACTGTTTTTT
J gene: TRBJ2-2; clone size: .; D gene: TRBD2; V gene: TRBV9; CDR3 protein: CASSSRTSAGELFF; CDR3 DNA: TGTGCCAGCAGCTCTCGGACTAGCGCCGGGGAGCTGTTTTTT